The 19 T cell receptor beta chains in this list originate from one sample, sequenced in a study of T cells in Graves' hyperthyroidism and ophthalmopathy. The TCR beta CDR3 regions underwent amplification using RNA transcripts as the source. First-round RT-PCR targeting the TCR CDR3 was performed with the HTBI primer set. Each CDR3 protein gets one entry after TCRdb re-called the multiplex PCR reads with MiXCR. This sample has hundreds of thousands of distinct CDR3 sequences, with over 20% found just once. Specimen: blood. These receptors all stem from a woman aged 40 to 50 with Graves' ophthalmopathy.

In this sample, this clonotype turned up once. The chain uses TRBV20-1 and TRBJ2-7; D may be TRBD2 (6 bases). This CDR3 is built from 14 residues. Germline V CDR1 and CDR2: DFQATT, SNEGSKA (reference sequence). Trimming pared 3 bases from V and 0 bases from J, leaving 12 bases between. In DNA, the CDR3 is TGCAGTGCTAGTCCGGGGGTTAGCTCCTACGAGCAGTACTTC. It codes for CSASPGVSSYEQYF.

This clonotype was detected many times. This chain uses TRBV30 with TRBJ1-1; 10 positions agree with TRBD1. Germline CDR1 is GTSNPN and CDR2 is SVGIG (reference sequence). The ends lost 2 bases at V and 7 bases at J; junction bases unmatched: 7. The CDR3 covers 14 residues. The CDR3 region is CAWSLGQGVYEAFF. The CDR3 nucleotides read TGTGCCTGGAGTCTCGGACAGGGGGTTTATGAAGCTTTCTTT.

This clonotype occurred many times. This chain connects TRBV12-3 or TRBV12-4 to TRBJ2-2; 8 bases match TRBD1. The V gene end was trimmed by 5 bases and the J gene end by 3 bases; junction bases not matched to a gene: 5. CDR3 length: 15 residues. The CDR3 region has the DNA TGTGCCAGCAGTCCCCAGGGGGCGGACACCGGGGAGCTGTTTTTT. Protein sequence: CASSPQGADTGELFF.

This clonotype has ten or more counts. The chain recombines TRBV19 with TRBJ2-4; a possible D gene is TRBD2 (7 bases). The CDR3 totals 16 residues. CDR1 LNHDA and CDR2 SQIVND come from the germline V gene (reference sequence). V lost 4 bases to trimming and J lost 0 bases, with 13 bases between them. CDR3 residues: CASSTHGGLAKNIQYF. The CDR3 nucleotides read TGTGCCAGTAGTACCCACGGGGGGCTAGCCAAAAACATTCAGTACTTC.

This clonotype occurred many times. V and J are TRBV18 and TRBJ2-5; D is unclear. There are 11 residues in the CDR3. CDR1 is KGHSH, CDR2 LQKENI, per germline. Trimming shortened V by 8 bases and J by 1 base, and 5 bases separated the two germline ends. CDR3 in amino acids: CASSSQETQYF. In DNA form, the CDR3 reads TGTGCCAGCAGCTCCCAAGAGACCCAGTACTTC.

This clonotype was detected many times. This sequence joins TRBV7-6 and TRBJ2-7, with 7 bases fitting TRBD2. V lost 1 base, J lost 2 bases, and 5 bases stayed unmatched. The germline V gene encodes CDR1 SGHVS and CDR2 FNYEAQ. The CDR3 has 15 residues. CDR3 DNA sequence: TGTGCCAGCAGCTTAGGGCTAGCGGTCGCCTACGAGCAGTACTTC. Residues: CASSLGLAVAYEQYF.

This clonotype was counted many times. J is TRBJ2-5 and V is TRBV4-1; 14 nucleotides match TRBD2. The CDR3 loop spans 18 amino acids. V lost 5 bases and J lost 3; bases outside the gene matches: 11. The germline gives CDR1 MGHRA, CDR2 YSYEKL. CDR3 protein: CASSNPWGTSGREETQYF. DNA of the CDR3: TGCGCCAGCAGCAACCCCTGGGGGACTAGCGGGAGAGAAGAGACCCAGTACTTC.

This clonotype showed up many times. The chain couples TRBV24-1 to TRBJ1-2; D may be TRBD1 (5 bases). The CDR3 has 15 amino acids. Looked up from germline, CDR1 is KGHDR and CDR2 is SFDVKD. V shed 4 bases and J shed 4 bases, with 15 bases lying between them. The DNA for the CDR3 is TGTGCCACCAGTGACACCTCCGGGACCTCCTATGGCTACACCTTC. Translated, it gives CATSDTSGTSYGYTF.

This clonotype was recorded many times. The rearrangement links TRBV6-5 to TRBJ2-7; D is ambiguous. Germline CDR1 and CDR2: MNHEY and SVGAGI. V lost 2 bases, J lost 4 bases, and 6 bases lay in between. This CDR3 has 12 residues. The DNA of the CDR3 is TGTGCCAGCAGTTACCTCGAGTACGAGCAGTACTTC. This encodes CASSYLEYEQYF.

This clonotype was seen more than once but under ten times. V is TRBV20-1 and J is TRBJ2-7; TRBD2 matches at 15 bases. From germline, CDR1 is DFQATT and CDR2 SNEGSKA (reference sequence). The CDR3 contains 16 residues. Trimming removed 5 bases from V and 5 bases from J; junction bases left unmatched: 10. Written as DNA, the CDR3 is TGCAGTGCTCCTTTAGGACTAGCGGGAGGGCAGGACGAGCAGTACTTC. This encodes CSAPLGLAGGQDEQYF.

V and J are TRBV12-3 or TRBV12-4 and TRBJ2-7, with D possibly being TRBD1 (6 bases). The CDR3 sequence is 15 residues long. V lost 3 bases to trimming and J lost 4 bases, with 16 bases between them. This CDR3 is CASSFGQITIYEQYF. CDR3 coding DNA: TGTGCCAGCAGTTTCGGACAGATTACAATTTACGAGCAGTACTTC.

Notes on this clonotype: This may be a read error: a much more frequent sequence differs by one nucleotide. The J gene is TRBJ2-4, the V gene TRBV6-5, with TRBD1 matching 7 bases. Germline CDR1 reads MNHEY; CDR2 reads SVGAGI. Losses at the gene ends were 7 bases for V and 2 bases for J; bases not matched to a gene: 11. This CDR3 is built from 16 residues. In DNA, the CDR3 is TGTGCCAGCACTTTCGGCACAGGGGTGACCAAAAACATTCAGTACTTC. Protein sequence: CASTFGTGVTKNIQYF.

This clonotype was counted at least ten times. This chain links TRBV20-1 with TRBJ2-6; D possibly corresponds to TRBD2 (5 bases). Trimming took 0 bases from V and 4 from J, leaving 16 bases between them. Germline V gives CDR1 DFQATT, CDR2 SNEGSKA (reference sequence). The CDR3 contains 17 residues. Here the CDR3 reads CSARDLLGSPGANVLTF. The CDR3, as DNA: TGCAGTGCTAGAGATCTCCTAGGGAGCCCCGGGGCCAACGTCCTGACTTTC.

CDR3 in amino acids: CATSSGGNTYEQYF. The CDR3 region has the DNA TGTGCCACCAGCAGCGGTGGGAACACCTACGAGCAGTACTTC. The chain joins TRBV15 to TRBJ2-7; no reliable D call. The germline V gene encodes CDR1 LNHNV and CDR2 YYDKDF (reference sequence). This CDR3 is built from 14 residues. Trimming took off 3 bases at V and 2 bases at J, with 11 bases between the two ends.

CDR3 in amino acids: CASSQEGSTNYGYTF. CDR3 nucleotide sequence: TGTGCCAGCAGCCAAGAAGGTTCCACTAACTATGGCTACACCTTC. This rearrangement joins TRBV4-2 to TRBJ1-2; no reliable D call. Per germline, CDR1 LGHNA and CDR2 YNFKEQ. The CDR3 is made up of 15 amino acids. V dropped 0 bases and J dropped 0 bases, with 8 bases sitting between them.

This clonotype has at least ten counts. This chain joins TRBV20-1 and TRBJ2-5; D is unresolved. The V end lost 5 bases, the J end lost 3 bases, and 10 bases lay between the germline ends. There are 12 residues in the CDR3. Germline V gene sequence: CDR1 DFQATT, CDR2 SNEGSKA (reference sequence). CDR3 nucleotide sequence: TGCAGTGCTGGTACTAAAAAAGAGACCCAGTACTTC. It is translated as CSAGTKKETQYF.

This clonotype was found many times. The chain has TRBV7-2 and TRBJ1-1, with D unclear. The length of the CDR3 is 15 residues. Germline CDR1 and CDR2: SGHTA and FQGNSA. With 7 bases removed from V and 3 bases from J, the gap between germline ends came to 18 bases. The CDR3 region is CASNGLGSRHTEAFF. CDR3 sequence (DNA): TGTGCCAGCAACGGCCTTGGTTCTCGGCACACTGAAGCTTTCTTT. Supplemented by reference TRBV7-2 and TRBJ1-1, the full variable domain reads GAGVSQSPSNKVTEKGKDVELRCDPISGHTALYWYRQSLGQGLEFLIYFQGNSAPDKSGLPSDRFSAERTGGSVSTLTIQRTQQEDSAVYLCASNGLGSRHTEAFFGQGTRLTVV.

This clonotype has at least ten counts. The chain employs TRBV30 and TRBJ1-1; tentatively, D is TRBD1 (5 bases). V lost 2 bases, J lost 0 bases, and 16 bases lay in between. This CDR3 has 16 amino acids. The germline CDR1 and CDR2 sequences are GTSNPN and SVGIG (reference sequence). CDR3 in amino acids: CAWSKGYLPMNTEAFF. CDR3 nucleotide sequence: TGTGCCTGGAGTAAGGGGTACCTCCCCATGAACACTGAAGCTTTCTTT.

Ten or more counts support this clonotype. V gene TRBV9 combines with J gene TRBJ1-1; a weak D match, TRBD1 (6 bases). The CDR3 extends over 13 amino acids. Trimming pared 0 bases from V and 6 bases from J, leaving 9 bases between. The germline gives CDR1 SGDLS, CDR2 YYNGEE. The chain's CDR3 is CASSVGTVSEAFF. For the CDR3, the DNA is TGTGCCAGCAGCGTAGGGACAGTATCTGAAGCTTTCTTT.